The 10 T cell receptor beta chains below all came from one sample that was sequenced in a study of cytomegalovirus exposure and HLA in healthy donors. PCR employed 60 Vbeta and 13 Jbeta primers. Here immunoSEQ multiplex PCR was the method, and the copy in TCRdb shows in-frame clones only, minus some. The data hold around 150,000 clones, with 80% observed a single time. Sequencing used PBMCs. Every receptor here comes from a male donor in good health and CMV-seronegative.

This chain links TRBV4-3 with TRBJ1-2; weak D call: TRBD1 (5 bases). This CDR3 region has 15 residues. Deletions cut 0 bases from V and 8 bases from J, with 16 bases between. From germline, CDR1 is LGHNA and CDR2 YSLEER. The CDR3 DNA sequence: TGCGCCAGCAGCCAAGATGGTTCGGGGGGTCACGGCTACACCTTC. Its translation is CASSQDGSGGHGYTF.

The V gene is TRBV11-2, the J gene TRBJ1-1; 12 nucleotides match TRBD1. Germline loops: CDR1 SGHAT, CDR2 FQNNGV. The CDR3 covers 15 residues. With V trimmed by 5 bases and J by 5 bases, 6 bases remained unmatched. The CDR3 sequence: CASSRDRGQWTEAFF. The DNA of the CDR3 is TGTGCCAGCAGCAGGGACAGGGGGCAATGGACTGAAGCTTTCTTT.

Here the CDR3 reads CASSAGMVSDTQYF. CDR3 in DNA: TGTGCCAGTAGTGCGGGAATGGTTTCAGATACGCAGTATTTT. The rearrangement links TRBV19 to TRBJ2-3, with a possible D match to TRBD2 (6 bases). This CDR3 contains 14 residues. Germline CDR1 LNHDA, CDR2 SQIVND (reference sequence). V was clipped by 5 bases and J by 4 bases, with 13 bases between them.

The V gene is TRBV7-9, the J gene TRBJ2-2, with TRBD1 as a possible D gene (5 bases). The V end was cut by 4 bases, the J end by 2 bases, with 8 bases between. CDR3 length: 14 amino acids. The germline CDR1 and CDR2 sequences are SEHNR and FQNEAQ (reference sequence). The CDR3 bases are TGTGCCAGCAGCTCCAGGGATAACACCGGGGAGCTGTTTTTT. Translating gives CASSSRDNTGELFF.

The chain recombines TRBV4-1 with TRBJ1-1, with TRBD1 as a possible D gene (6 bases). Trimming shortened V by 4 bases and J by 4 bases, and 13 bases separated the two germline ends. The CDR3 is 14 residues long. Per germline, CDR1 MGHRA and CDR2 YSYEKL. CDR3 bases: TGCGCCAGCAGCCCGCGGGGGGCAGGCACTGAAGCTTTCTTT. It specifies CASSPRGAGTEAFF.

This clone was found a few times. V usage is TRBV5-6 and J usage is TRBJ2-5; 7 positions match TRBD1. This CDR3 is built from 13 residues. V shed 6 bases, J shed 5 bases, and the junction held 7 bases outside the gene matches. Germline CDR1 reads SGHDT; CDR2 reads YYEEEE. CDR3 amino acids: CASKPGGWETQYF. CDR3 sequence (DNA): TGTGCCAGCAAACCAGGGGGTTGGGAGACCCAGTACTTC.

This clone was detected once. This chain links TRBV27 with TRBJ1-1; 9 bases line up with TRBD1. The CDR3 is made up of 15 amino acids. The V gene end was trimmed by 5 bases and the J gene end by 4 bases; junction bases not matched to a gene: 8. Germline V gene lookup returns CDR1 MNHEY and CDR2 SMNVEV (reference sequence). DNA of the CDR3: TGTGCCAGCAGTATACCCGGGACAGGGACCACTGAAGCTTTCTTT. This gives the protein CASSIPGTGTTEAFF.

Comments on this clone: A read error is likely, as this CDR3 ends without the conserved phenylalanine or tryptophan. The limits of the CDR3 on the DNA are not certain, so only TCRdb's listed CDR3 is given. The V and J genes are TRBV5-4 and TRBJ2-7; the tabulated D call, TRBD1, remains unverified against the DNA. Germline values: CDR1 SGHNT, CDR2 YYREEE (reference sequence). The CDR3 has 12 residues if both end residues are counted. The CDR3 sequence is CASSLPGTGINY.

The chain links TRBV7-2 to TRBJ1-4; 9 positions agree with TRBD1. This CDR3 is built from 15 residues. Germline V lookup: CDR1 SGHTA, CDR2 FQGNSA. Losses at the gene ends were 1 base for V and 8 bases for J; bases not matched to a gene: 5. CDR3 sequence: CASSLGGQGYEKLFF. The CDR3 DNA reads TGTGCCAGCAGCTTAGGGGGACAGGGTTACGAAAAACTGTTTTTT.

This clone occurred a few times. The genes are TRBV11-2 and TRBJ2-7; D not resolved. Germline loops: CDR1 SGHAT, CDR2 FQNNGV. V was trimmed by 0 bases and J by 6 bases, leaving 9 bases between them. The CDR3 runs to 13 residues. CDR3 in amino acids: CASSLDLGGEQYF. In DNA, the CDR3 is TGTGCCAGCAGCTTAGATCTTGGCGGCGAGCAGTACTTC.